This T cell receptor (beta chain) was sequenced during a study of low-dose radiotherapy and immunotherapy resistance in tumors. The authors amplified TCRs for approximately 20 PCR cycles with a constant-region primer and a V-primer adapter. TCRdb processed the reads anew with MiXCR; each CDR3 protein has one entry. The sample records about 46,000 distinct CDR3 sequences, about 11% being singletons. Time point: before trial treatment. This clonotype was found many times. The TCR comes from a female donor with ovarian cancer. The sequencing used PBMCs, collected before treatment.

Written as DNA, the CDR3 is TGCAGTGCTAGTCCGCTAATAGCCAAAAACATTCAGTACTTC. This gives the protein CSASPLIAKNIQYF. The chain employs TRBV20-1 and TRBJ2-4; D is undetermined. V dropped 3 bases and J dropped 0 bases, with 9 bases sitting between them. Germline V CDR1 and CDR2: DFQATT, SNEGSKA (reference sequence). This CDR3 comprises 14 residues.